These 27 T cell receptor beta chains were sequenced from one sample in a study of monozygotic twins with inflammatory bowel disease. TCRdb re-called the 5' RACE reads; every CDR3 protein appears as one record, without DNA. The sample shows some 210,000 distinct CDR3 sequences, and around 1.5% sits with its ten largest clones. The sample taken for sequencing was blood. The receptors stem from a human donor with ulcerative colitis or Crohn's disease, or a healthy co-twin of an affected twin (not recorded which).

The chain links TRBV3-1 to TRBJ2-7. CDR3 length equals 16 residues. Germline lookup yields CDR1 LGHDT and CDR2 YNNKEL (reference sequence). The chain's CDR3 is CASSRPTNSVPYEQYF.

This chain links TRBV4-1 with TRBJ1-3; as DNA is missing, the TRBD1 call by TCRdb cannot be tested. Germline CDR1 MGHRA, CDR2 YSYEKL. CDR3 length: 17 amino acids. CDR3 in amino acids: CASSQAPMGNSGNTIYF.

The chain employs TRBV29-1 and TRBJ2-3; as DNA is missing, the TRBD2 call by TCRdb cannot be tested. There are 14 residues in the CDR3. The V gene's germline CDR1 is SQVTM and CDR2 ANQGSEA. The CDR3 here is CSGVLAGGADTQYF.

This chain joins TRBV7-9 and TRBJ2-7; TCRdb's assignment of TRBD1 cannot be checked, as there is no DNA. CDR1 and CDR2 (germline): SEHNR, FQNEAQ (reference sequence). This CDR3 comprises 15 residues. The CDR3 region is CASSTPGQGTYEQYF.

This chain connects TRBV7-7 to TRBJ2-1. Germline V gene sequence: CDR1 SSHAT, CDR2 FNYEAQ (reference sequence). This CDR3 spans 13 amino acids. The CDR3 sequence is CASSLVTISEQFF.

The chain has TRBV3-1 and TRBJ1-4; TCRdb returns TRBD1, unconfirmable since there is no DNA. The CDR3 has 14 amino acids. Germline CDR1 is LGHDT and CDR2 is YNNKEL (reference sequence). CDR3: CASSPGTVSEKLFF.

The rearrangement links TRBV12-3 or TRBV12-4 to TRBJ1-5; no DNA is available, so the TRBD1 call from TCRdb remains unchecked. The CDR3 spans 14 residues. This CDR3 is CASSLGGATQPQHF.

V gene TRBV2 combines with J gene TRBJ2-7; TCRdb calls TRBD1, which cannot be checked without DNA. The CDR3 has 13 residues. CDR1 is SNHLY, CDR2 FYNNEI, per germline. This CDR3 is CASKHDRGDEQYF.

V gene TRBV29-1 combines with J gene TRBJ2-1. CDR1 and CDR2 (germline): SQVTM, ANQGSEA. The CDR3 loop spans 12 amino acids. CDR3 in amino acids: CSVAHEYNEQFF.

This sequence joins TRBV7-6 and TRBJ2-2; TCRdb's D call, TRBD1, is unchecked because there is no DNA. CDR1 is SGHVS and CDR2 is FNYEAQ in the germline V gene. The CDR3 has 18 residues. The chain's CDR3 is CASSLGNSGQANTGELFF. The whole variable domain, remainder taken from reference TRBV7-6 and TRBJ2-2, is GAGVSQSPRYKVTKRGQDVALRCDPISGHVSLYWYRQALGQGPEFLTYFNYEAQQDKSGLPNDRFSAERPEGSISTLTIQRTEQRDSAMYRCASSLGNSGQANTGELFFGEGSRLTVL.

The genes are TRBV15 and TRBJ2-7; with no DNA, the TCRdb D assignment of TRBD1 cannot be verified. Germline V gives CDR1 LNHNV, CDR2 YYDKDF (reference sequence). The CDR3 totals 13 residues. CDR3 amino acids: CATGQELGNEQYF.

The chain couples TRBV9 to TRBJ1-3; TCRdb's D call, TRBD1, is unchecked because there is no DNA. The CDR3 extends over 14 amino acids. CDR1 is SGDLS, CDR2 YYNGEE, per germline. This chain's CDR3 is CASSATGLGDTIYF.

This rearrangement joins TRBV5-1 to TRBJ2-1; with no DNA, the TCRdb D assignment of TRBD2 cannot be verified. CDR3 length equals 12 residues. From germline, CDR1 is SGHRS and CDR2 YFSETQ. CDR3 sequence: CASSRGTFEQFF.

V usage is TRBV5-1 and J usage is TRBJ1-5. The CDR3 runs to 17 residues. Per germline, CDR1 SGHRS and CDR2 YFSETQ. The CDR3 loop reads CASSLVAGPYSNQPQHF.

The rearrangement uses TRBV7-2 and TRBJ1-2; the D call of TRBD1 rests on TCRdb alone, since no DNA is present to check it. The CDR3 spans 16 residues. Per the germline V gene, CDR1 is SGHTA and CDR2 is FQGNSA. CDR3 amino acids: CASSLASGVSNYGYTF.

The rearrangement joins TRBV27 to TRBJ1-1. The CDR3 loop spans 13 amino acids. Per germline, CDR1 MNHEY and CDR2 SMNVEV (reference sequence). CDR3 in amino acids: CASSFDAAKGAFF.

The rearrangement uses TRBV11-2 and TRBJ1-2; TCRdb indicates TRBD1, and absent DNA this call remains unverified. The CDR3 totals 16 residues. Germline CDR1 SGHAT, CDR2 FQNNGV. The CDR3 region is CASSVGAARINYGYTF.

J is TRBJ1-1 and V is TRBV11-2; TCRdb picks TRBD1, but there is no DNA to check that call. Germline CDR1 reads SGHAT; CDR2 reads FQNNGV. The CDR3 sequence is 15 residues long. CDR3 loop: CASSSTGGSLTEAFF.

The chain joins TRBV7-9 to TRBJ1-5; TCRdb proposes TRBD1, but this gene call is untestable without DNA. Germline CDR1 is SEHNR and CDR2 is FQNEAQ (reference sequence). CDR3 length: 14 amino acids. The CDR3 region is CASSSGTNNQPQHF.

The chain is built from TRBV18 and TRBJ2-5; TCRdb calls TRBD1, which cannot be checked without DNA. There are 12 residues in the CDR3. Germline-derived CDR1 and CDR2 are KGHSH and LQKENI. The CDR3 loop reads CASAPRPETQYF.

The V gene is TRBV19, the J gene TRBJ2-1; the D call of TRBD1 rests on TCRdb alone, since no DNA is present to check it. The germline CDR1 and CDR2 sequences are LNHDA and SQIVND (reference sequence). This CDR3 has 14 residues. CDR3 sequence: CASNLGAGYNEQFF.

This chain connects TRBV20-1 to TRBJ1-1. From germline, CDR1 is DFQATT and CDR2 SNEGSKA (reference sequence). There are 11 residues in the CDR3. The CDR3 protein is CSARDRAEAFF.

This chain links TRBV3-1 with TRBJ1-6. Germline CDR1 and CDR2: LGHDT and YNNKEL (reference sequence). The CDR3 length is 15 residues. CDR3 sequence: CASSQDGTGDSPLHF.

J is TRBJ2-3 and V is TRBV7-2; TCRdb's assignment of TRBD1 cannot be checked, as there is no DNA. This CDR3 has 16 residues. Germline-derived CDR1 and CDR2 are SGHTA and FQGNSA. CDR3 sequence reads: CASSLVGPGSTDTQYF.

This rearrangement joins TRBV4-1 to TRBJ2-7; TCRdb reports TRBD1, a call that lacks DNA to check it against. Germline-derived CDR1 and CDR2 are MGHRA and YSYEKL. The CDR3 totals 14 residues. The CDR3: CASSQNLDSYEQYF.

The chain couples TRBV5-1 to TRBJ1-2; TCRdb proposes TRBD1, but this gene call is untestable without DNA. The CDR3 extends over 14 amino acids. Germline values: CDR1 SGHRS, CDR2 YFSETQ. CDR3 in amino acids: CASSSSPSRYGYTF.

The rearrangement links TRBV7-9 to TRBJ1-2; the D gene TCRdb calls, TRBD1, cannot be checked with no DNA. Germline V gene data show CDR1 as SEHNR and CDR2 as FQNEAQ (reference sequence). CDR3 size: 17 residues. Here the CDR3 reads CASSFLRRDRGEEGYTF.